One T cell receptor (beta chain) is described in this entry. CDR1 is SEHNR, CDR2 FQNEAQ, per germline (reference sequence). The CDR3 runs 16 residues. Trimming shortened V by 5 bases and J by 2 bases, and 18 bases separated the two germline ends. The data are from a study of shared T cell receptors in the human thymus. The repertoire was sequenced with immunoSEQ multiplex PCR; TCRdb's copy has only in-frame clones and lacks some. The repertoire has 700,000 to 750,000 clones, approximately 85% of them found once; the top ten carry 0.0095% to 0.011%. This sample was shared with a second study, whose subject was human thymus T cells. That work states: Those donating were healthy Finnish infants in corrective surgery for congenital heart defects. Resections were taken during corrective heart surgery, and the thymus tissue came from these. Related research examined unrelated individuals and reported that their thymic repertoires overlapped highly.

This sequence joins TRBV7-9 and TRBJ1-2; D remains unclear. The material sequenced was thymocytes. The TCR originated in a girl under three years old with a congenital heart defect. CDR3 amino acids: CASSQSSRERNYGYTF. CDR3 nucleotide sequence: TGTGCCAGCAGCCAGAGTTCGAGGGAAAGGAACTATGGCTACACCTTC.